These T cell receptor beta chains were read from a single sample in a study of blood T cell repertoires in COVID-19. Clones were read by immunoSEQ multiplex PCR, and TCRdb kept only the in-frame ones, dropping some. The repertoire holds over 200,000 clones, with around 90% as singletons. Material: PBMCs or T cells enriched from blood (not recorded which). The receptors derive from a man aged 25-45 years who had been exposed to COVID-19. Each CDR3 is given with its conserved first and last residue. Fields, in order: J gene, V gene, D gene, clone size, CDR3 DNA, CDR3 protein. D genes are given only for firm matches. Size is stated for part of the rows, as once, few or many counts, or as a class when the clone is expanded.

TRBJ1-5,TRBV7-9,TRBD1,.,TGTGCCAGCAGCCCCGGGACAGGCAATCAGCCCCAGCATTTT,CASSPGTGNQPQHF
TRBJ1-1,TRBV29-1,TRBD1,.,TGCAGCGTTGGGACAGGGGTCTCTGAAGCTTTCTTT,CSVGTGVSEAFF
TRBJ1-4,TRBV15,TRBD1,.,TGTGCCACCAGCAAACAGGGGGCGGAAGGCCGCGAAAAACTGTTTTTT,CATSKQGAEGREKLFF
TRBJ2-5,TRBV7-8,.,.,TGTGCCAGCAGCGCCTACCCGACTTCAGGGGGGCAAGAGACCCAGTACTTC,CASSAYPTSGGQETQYF
TRBJ2-1,TRBV11-3,.,.,TGTGCCAGCAGCCCCACACGGTACACTAGAGGAGACAATGAGCAGTTCTTC,CASSPTRYTRGDNEQFF
TRBJ1-5,TRBV4-2,.,.,TGTGCCAGCAGCCAAGATTATGACTCGGGACTTCAGCCCCAGCATTTT,CASSQDYDSGLQPQHF
TRBJ2-3,TRBV7-2,.,once,TGTGCCAGCAACATCGACACGAGCACAGATACGCAGTATTTT,CASNIDTSTDTQYF
TRBJ1-1,TRBV5-1,.,.,TGCGCCAGCAGCCTGACCGGGACAAGGAACACTGAAGCTTTCTTT,CASSLTGTRNTEAFF
TRBJ2-7,TRBV18,TRBD1,.,TGTGCCAGCTCACATTGGGACAGAGTCTACGAGCAGTACTTC,CASSHWDRVYEQYF
TRBJ2-1,TRBV30,TRBD1,.,TGTGCCTGGAGCCACCGGGACAGGGTATTCTATGAGCAGTTCTTC,CAWSHRDRVFYEQFF
TRBJ1-4,TRBV2,.,.,TGTGCCAGCCGCCGCACGCGGGGTAATGAAAAACTGTTTTTT,CASRRTRGNEKLFF
TRBJ1-2,TRBV7-9,.,once,TGTGCCAGCAGTTCCCCCGCAGGGAGGAACCCTGGCTACACCTTC,CASSSPAGRNPGYTF
TRBJ2-7,TRBV7-5,.,.,TGTGTCAGAAGCTCTATTTACGAGCAGTACTTC,CVRSSIYEQYF
TRBJ2-3,TRBV4-3,.,.,TGCGCCAGCAGCCAAAACCAGGGTAGCACAGATACGCAGTATTTT,CASSQNQGSTDTQYF
TRBJ1-2,TRBV2,TRBD1,.,TGTGCCAGCAGTCGGGACAGGGGACATAACTATGGCTACACCTTC,CASSRDRGHNYGYTF
TRBJ1-4,TRBV27,.,.,TGTGCCAGCAGTGCATCAGGGTTTCGCACTAATGAAAAACTGTTTTTT,CASSASGFRTNEKLFF
TRBJ2-3,TRBV4-3,TRBD1,.,TGCGCCAGCAGCCAAGAGAGGGGGCGGGTAGATACGCAGTATTTT,CASSQERGRVDTQYF
TRBJ2-7,TRBV11-2,.,.,TGTGCCAGCAGCTTTCAGGCGAAGCTCTACGAGCAGTACTTC,CASSFQAKLYEQYF
TRBJ2-2,TRBV4-3,TRBD1,.,TGCGCCAGCAGCCAACTGTTGAGGGGGCAAGGCACCGGGGAGCTGTTTTTT,CASSQLLRGQGTGELFF
TRBJ1-2,TRBV6-5,TRBD1,.,TGTGCCAGCAGCTCCACAGGGGATCCCGGCTACACCTTC,CASSSTGDPGYTF
TRBJ2-1,TRBV6-5,TRBD2,once,TGTGCCAGCAGCCCAGCGGGGGGGAACAATGAGCAGTTCTTC,CASSPAGGNNEQFF
TRBJ1-2,TRBV4-3,TRBD1,.,TGCGCCAGCAGCCAAGTGGGACAGGTTTATGGCTACACCTTC,CASSQVGQVYGYTF
TRBJ2-4,TRBV24-1,.,.,TGTGCCACCAGTTCGAAAGATACAGGGTTAGCCAAAAACATTCAGTACTTC,CATSSKDTGLAKNIQYF
TRBJ1-1,TRBV3-1/TRBV3-2,.,.,TGTGCCAGCAGCCAAGATGTTGAACAGGGAGATTTCTTT,CASSQDVEQGDFF
TRBJ2-1,TRBV27,.,.,TGTGCCAGCAGTTTATGGGGAGAATTCCGTGATGAGCAGTTCTTC,CASSLWGEFRDEQFF
TRBJ1-1,TRBV7-3,.,.,TGTGCCAGCAGCTTGAGGGGGACGGCTGAAGCTTTCTTT,CASSLRGTAEAFF
TRBJ2-2,TRBV9,TRBD2,once,TGTGCCAGCAGCGTAAAGCGGGGGGGCAGGTCGAACACCGGGGAGCTGTTTTTT,CASSVKRGGRSNTGELFF
TRBJ2-3,TRBV5-3,.,.,TGTGCCAGAAGCTTTTATGAGGGGGTATTTGGCACAGATACGCAGTATTTT,CARSFYEGVFGTDTQYF
TRBJ2-7,TRBV4-3,.,.,TGCGCCAGCAGCCACTCCCCCCGAGCAGCGACCTACGAGCAGTACTTC,CASSHSPRAATYEQYF
TRBJ1-4,TRBV19,.,.,TGTGCCAGTAGTAAGAGTTATAATGAAAAACTGTTTTTT,CASSKSYNEKLFF
TRBJ1-4,TRBV7-9,.,.,TGTGCCAGCAGCGACGGGTGGTTGGCAACTAATGAAAAACTGTTTTTT,CASSDGWLATNEKLFF
TRBJ1-2,TRBV7-8,.,.,TGTGCCAGCAGCCCTCAGGGGTTTAACTATGGCTACACCTTC,CASSPQGFNYGYTF
TRBJ1-2,TRBV4-2,TRBD1,.,TGTGCCAGCAGCCAAGCCCTGGGACAGGGGGCGGGGGGCTACACCTTC,CASSQALGQGAGGYTF
TRBJ1-5,TRBV4-2,TRBD1,.,TGTGCCAGCAGCACAGGACAGGGTGTCGGTCAGCCCCAGCATTTT,CASSTGQGVGQPQHF
TRBJ1-1,TRBV19,TRBD1,.,TGTGCCAGTACCAATTCCATGGGACAGCCTAACACTGAAGCTTTCTTT,CASTNSMGQPNTEAFF
TRBJ1-1,TRBV19,TRBD1,.,TGTGCCAGTAGTACCCGGGACAGGGTTATGAACACTGAAGCTTTCTTT,CASSTRDRVMNTEAFF
TRBJ2-2,TRBV5-6,TRBD2,.,TGTGCCAGCAGCCTCTTAGCGGGGGGCCCCGGGGAGCTGTTTTTT,CASSLLAGGPGELFF
TRBJ1-5,TRBV6-5,.,.,TGTGCCAGCAGCATCAACAGGTTCTATCAGCCCCAGCATTTT,CASSINRFYQPQHF
TRBJ2-1,TRBV7-9,TRBD1,.,TGTGCCAGCAGCTTCGAGGACAGGGCTTTCGATGAGCAGTTCTTC,CASSFEDRAFDEQFF
TRBJ1-5,TRBV18,.,.,TGTGCCAGCTCACCTGGTACCCCTAGGTATCAGCCCCAGCATTTT,CASSPGTPRYQPQHF
TRBJ2-2,TRBV9,TRBD2,once,TGTGCCAGCCCCGATGGGGGAGGGAAACACCGGGGAGCTGTTTTT,CASPDGGGKHRGAVF
TRBJ2-3,TRBV7-9,.,.,TGTGCCAGCAGCTCCCTCGGGGAAACCACAGATACGCAGTATTTT,CASSSLGETTDTQYF
TRBJ1-4,TRBV7-8,TRBD1,once,TGTGCCAGCAGCTTCAGGCAGGGGGGTGAAAAACTGTTTTTT,CASSFRQGGEKLFF
TRBJ2-7,TRBV14,TRBD2,.,TGTGCCAGCAGCCAAGAGTGGACTAGCGTAACCTACGAGCAGTACTTC,CASSQEWTSVTYEQYF
TRBJ1-3,TRBV4-1,.,.,TGCGCCAGCAGCCAATTCGATCTTCCGAGCTCTGGAAACACCATATATTTT,CASSQFDLPSSGNTIYF
TRBJ2-7,TRBV7-2,TRBD1,.,TGTGCCAGCAGCGGGACAGAATACGAGCAGTACTTC,CASSGTEYEQYF
TRBJ1-5,TRBV3-1/TRBV3-2,.,once,TGTGCCAGCAGCCAACTTGCCGCCGGTAATCAGCCCCAGCATTTT,CASSQLAAGNQPQHF
TRBJ2-2,TRBV12-3/TRBV12-4,.,.,TGTGCCAGCAGTATAACCGGGGAGCTGTTTTTT,CASSITGELFF
TRBJ2-3,TRBV4-1,.,.,TGCGCCAGCAGCCTCTCCCGCCTAGGCACAGATACGCAGTATTTT,CASSLSRLGTDTQYF
TRBJ1-2,TRBV21-1,.,.,TGTGCCAGCAGCAAAGTGGTGGGGCCCGGTGGCTACACCTTC,CASSKVVGPGGYTF
TRBJ1-4,TRBV6-5,.,.,TGTGCCAGCAGCCTGATAACAGGGAGAGACGAAAAACTGTTTTTT,CASSLITGRDEKLFF
TRBJ2-3,TRBV7-2,TRBD2,.,TGTGCCAGCAGCTTTACGACTAGCGGGGGGAGGCGCACAGATACGCAGTATTTT,CASSFTTSGGRRTDTQYF
TRBJ1-6,TRBV7-2,.,.,TGTGCCAGCAGCTTAGCCCGGAGTGGAGATCTGCGGGGTTCACCCCTCCACTTT,CASSLARSGDLRGSPLHF
TRBJ2-1,TRBV5-1,.,.,TGCGCCAGCAGCTTCAGGACAGCCGAGGACAATGAGCAGTTCTTC,CASSFRTAEDNEQFF